The source of this TCR beta chain is a study of T cells in Graves' hyperthyroidism and ophthalmopathy. There were TCR beta CDR3 regions amplified from RNA transcripts. The HTBI primer set drove a first-round RT-PCR of the TCR CDR3. MiXCR, applied by TCRdb to the multiplex PCR reads, yields one record per CDR3 protein. The sample includes over 300,000 distinct CDR3 sequences, approximately 15% of them seen just once. V lost 2 bases, J lost 3 bases, and 7 bases lay in between. This CDR3 spans 14 amino acids. CDR1 is MGHDK and CDR2 is SYGVNS in the germline V gene. This TCR derives from a woman aged 55-69 years with Graves' hyperthyroidism. The sequenced sample was blood. The chain carries TRBV25-1 and TRBJ2-2; no firm D call. DNA for the CDR3: TGTGCCAGCAGTGAACTGGGCCACACCGGGGAGCTGTTTTTT. This translates into CASSELGHTGELFF.